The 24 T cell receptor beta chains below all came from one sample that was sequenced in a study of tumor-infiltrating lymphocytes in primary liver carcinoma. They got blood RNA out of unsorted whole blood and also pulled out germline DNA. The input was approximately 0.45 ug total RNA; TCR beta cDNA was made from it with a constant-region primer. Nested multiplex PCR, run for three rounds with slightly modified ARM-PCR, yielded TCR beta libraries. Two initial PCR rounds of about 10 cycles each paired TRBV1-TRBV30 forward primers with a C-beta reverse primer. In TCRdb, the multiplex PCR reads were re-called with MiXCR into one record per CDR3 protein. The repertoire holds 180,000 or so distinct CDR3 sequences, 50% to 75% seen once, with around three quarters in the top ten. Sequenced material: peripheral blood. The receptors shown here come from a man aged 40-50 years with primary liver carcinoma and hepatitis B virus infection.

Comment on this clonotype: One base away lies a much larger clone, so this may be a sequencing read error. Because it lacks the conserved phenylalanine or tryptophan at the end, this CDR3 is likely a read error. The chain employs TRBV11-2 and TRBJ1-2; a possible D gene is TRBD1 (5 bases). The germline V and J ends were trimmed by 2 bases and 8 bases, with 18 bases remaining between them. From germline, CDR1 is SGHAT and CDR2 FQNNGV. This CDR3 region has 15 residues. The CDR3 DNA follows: TGTGCCAGCAGCTTACGGGGGAGACCCCGAGCAGGCTACACCTTA. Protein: CASSLRGRPRAGYTL.

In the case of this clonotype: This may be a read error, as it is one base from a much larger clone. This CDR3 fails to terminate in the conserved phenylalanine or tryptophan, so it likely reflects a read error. This CDR3 reads CSVRDTVTSYEQYL. CDR3 bases: TGCAGCGTAAGGGACACCGTGACCTCCTACGAGCAGTACTTA. The chain couples TRBV29-1 to TRBJ2-7; a possible D gene is TRBD1 (6 bases). With 6 bases removed from V and 0 bases from J, the gap between germline ends came to 15 bases. Germline lookup yields CDR1 SQVTM and CDR2 ANQGSEA. The CDR3 totals 14 residues.

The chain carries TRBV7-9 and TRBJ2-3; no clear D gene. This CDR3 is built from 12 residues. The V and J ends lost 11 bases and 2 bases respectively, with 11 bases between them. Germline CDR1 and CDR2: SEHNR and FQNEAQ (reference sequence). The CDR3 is CADSPDTDTQYF. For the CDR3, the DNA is TGTGCCGACTCCCCGGACACAGATACGCAGTATTTT.

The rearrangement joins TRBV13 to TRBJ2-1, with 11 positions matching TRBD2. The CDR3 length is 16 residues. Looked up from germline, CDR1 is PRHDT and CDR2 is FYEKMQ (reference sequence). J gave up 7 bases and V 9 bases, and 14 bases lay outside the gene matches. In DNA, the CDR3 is TGTGCCAGTAGCGGGGGGGAGCGGGAGTTGTGGAATGAGCAGTTCTTC. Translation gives CASSGGERELWNEQFF.

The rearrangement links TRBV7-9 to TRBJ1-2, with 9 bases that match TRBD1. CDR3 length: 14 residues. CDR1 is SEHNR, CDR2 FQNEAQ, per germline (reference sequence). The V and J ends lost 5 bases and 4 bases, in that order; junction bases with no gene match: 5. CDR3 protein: CASSPGQGIYGYTF. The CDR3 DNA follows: TGTGCCAGCAGCCCCGGACAGGGGATCTATGGCTACACCTTC.

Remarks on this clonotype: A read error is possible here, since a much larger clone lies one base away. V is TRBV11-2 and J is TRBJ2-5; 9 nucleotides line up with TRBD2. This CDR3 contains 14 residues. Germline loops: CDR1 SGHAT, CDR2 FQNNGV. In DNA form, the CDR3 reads TGTGCCAGCGGCTTAGCGCGGGAGGGGGAGACCCAGTACTTC. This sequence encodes CASGLAREGETQYF.

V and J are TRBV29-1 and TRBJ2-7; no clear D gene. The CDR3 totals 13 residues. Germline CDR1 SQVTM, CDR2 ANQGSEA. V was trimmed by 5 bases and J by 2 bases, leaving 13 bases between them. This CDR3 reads CSVTLVGPYEQYF. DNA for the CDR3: TGCAGCGTTACGCTTGTAGGGCCCTACGAGCAGTACTTC.

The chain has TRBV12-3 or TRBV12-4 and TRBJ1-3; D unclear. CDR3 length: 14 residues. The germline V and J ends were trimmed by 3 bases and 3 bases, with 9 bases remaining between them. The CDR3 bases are TGTGCCAGCAGTTTCAAAGGGCTTGGAAACACCATATATTTT. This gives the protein CASSFKGLGNTIYF.

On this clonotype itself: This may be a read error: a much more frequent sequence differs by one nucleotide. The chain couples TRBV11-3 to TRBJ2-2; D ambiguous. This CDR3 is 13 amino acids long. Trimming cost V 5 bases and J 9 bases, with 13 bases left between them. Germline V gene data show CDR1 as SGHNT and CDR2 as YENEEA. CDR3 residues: CASSGQLGWELFF. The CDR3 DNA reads TGTGCCAGCAGCGGCCAGCTAGGCTGGGAGCTGTTTTTT.

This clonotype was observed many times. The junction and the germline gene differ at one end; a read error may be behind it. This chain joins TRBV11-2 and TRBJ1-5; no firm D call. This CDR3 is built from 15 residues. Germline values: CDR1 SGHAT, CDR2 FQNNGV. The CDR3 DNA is TGTGCCAGCAGCCCAGGCGAGACATTGAATCAGCCCCGGCATTTT. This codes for CASSPGETLNQPRHF.

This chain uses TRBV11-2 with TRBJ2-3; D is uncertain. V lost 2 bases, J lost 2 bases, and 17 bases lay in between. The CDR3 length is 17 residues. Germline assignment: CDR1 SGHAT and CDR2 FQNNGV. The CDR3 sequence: CASSLTDGAYSTDTQYF. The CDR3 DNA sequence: TGTGCCAGCAGCTTAACCGACGGAGCCTACTCCACAGATACGCAGTATTTT.

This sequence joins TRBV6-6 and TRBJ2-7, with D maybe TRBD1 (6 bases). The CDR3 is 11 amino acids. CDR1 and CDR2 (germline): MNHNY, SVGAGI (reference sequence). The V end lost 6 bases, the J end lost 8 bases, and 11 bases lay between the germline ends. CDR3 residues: CASSTGSKQYF. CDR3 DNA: TGTGCCAGCAGCACAGGGAGCAAGCAGTACTTC.

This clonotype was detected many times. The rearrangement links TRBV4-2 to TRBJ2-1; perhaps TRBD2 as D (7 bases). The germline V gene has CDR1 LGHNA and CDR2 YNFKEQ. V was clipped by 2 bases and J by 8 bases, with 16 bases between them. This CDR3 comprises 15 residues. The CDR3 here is CASSQRGGSGDEQFF. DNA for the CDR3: TGTGCCAGCAGCCAAAGGGGGGGCTCCGGCGATGAGCAGTTCTTC.

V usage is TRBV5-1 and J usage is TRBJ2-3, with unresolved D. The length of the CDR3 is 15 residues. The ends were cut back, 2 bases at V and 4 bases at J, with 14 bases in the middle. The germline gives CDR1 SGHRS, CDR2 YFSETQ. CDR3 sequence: CASSLPAGVADTQYF. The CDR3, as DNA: TGCGCCAGCAGCTTACCCGCAGGCGTTGCAGATACGCAGTATTTT.

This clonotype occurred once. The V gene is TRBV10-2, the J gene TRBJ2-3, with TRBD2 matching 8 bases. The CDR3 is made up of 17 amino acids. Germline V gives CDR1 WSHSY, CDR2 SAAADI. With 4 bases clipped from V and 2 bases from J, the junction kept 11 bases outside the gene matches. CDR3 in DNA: TGCGCCAGCAGTGCCCGAGAGCGGGAGATCTACACAGATACGCAGTATTTT. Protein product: CASSAREREIYTDTQYF.

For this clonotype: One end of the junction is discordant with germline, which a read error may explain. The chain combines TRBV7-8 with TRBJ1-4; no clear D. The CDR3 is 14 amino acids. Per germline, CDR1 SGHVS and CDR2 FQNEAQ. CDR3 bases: TGTGCCAGCAGCTTAGTGGCAACTAATGAAAAACTGTCTTTT. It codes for CASSLVATNEKLSF.

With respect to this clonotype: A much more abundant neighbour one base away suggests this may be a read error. CDR3 sequence (DNA): TGTGCCAGCAGTCACTACATCGGACTAGCGAACCACTACGAGCAGTACTTC. Protein product: CASSHYIGLANHYEQYF. The gene calls are TRBV6-5 and TRBJ2-7, with TRBD2 matching 9 bases. The CDR3 is made up of 17 amino acids. V gave up 5 bases and J gave up 3 bases; unmatched junction bases: 14. Germline lookup yields CDR1 MNHEY and CDR2 SVGAGI.

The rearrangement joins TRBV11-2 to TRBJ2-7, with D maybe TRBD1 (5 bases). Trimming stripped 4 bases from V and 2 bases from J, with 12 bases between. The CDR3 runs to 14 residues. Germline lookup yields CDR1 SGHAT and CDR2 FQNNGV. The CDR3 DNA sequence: TGTGCCAGCAGCTCTTGGGGCAGAGCCTACGAGCAGTACTTC. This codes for CASSSWGRAYEQYF.

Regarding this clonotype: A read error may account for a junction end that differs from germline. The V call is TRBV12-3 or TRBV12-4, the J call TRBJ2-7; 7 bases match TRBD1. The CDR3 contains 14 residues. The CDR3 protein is CASSPRQGADEQCF. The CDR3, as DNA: TGTGCCAGCAGTCCAAGACAGGGTGCGGACGAGCAGTGCTTC.

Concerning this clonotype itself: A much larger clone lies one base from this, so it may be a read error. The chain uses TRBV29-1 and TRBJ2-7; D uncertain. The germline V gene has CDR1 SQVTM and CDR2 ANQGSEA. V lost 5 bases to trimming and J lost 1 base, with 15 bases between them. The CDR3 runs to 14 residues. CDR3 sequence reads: CSVSLDSGSYEQYF. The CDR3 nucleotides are TGCAGCGTTTCACTCGACTCGGGTTCCTACGAGCAGTACTTC.

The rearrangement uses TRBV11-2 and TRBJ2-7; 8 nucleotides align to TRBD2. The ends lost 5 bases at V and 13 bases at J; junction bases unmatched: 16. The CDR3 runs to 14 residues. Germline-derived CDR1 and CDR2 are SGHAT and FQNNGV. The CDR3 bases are TGTGCCAGCAGCCCCAGGACTAGCCCCTACGAGTACTACTTC. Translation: CASSPRTSPYEYYF.

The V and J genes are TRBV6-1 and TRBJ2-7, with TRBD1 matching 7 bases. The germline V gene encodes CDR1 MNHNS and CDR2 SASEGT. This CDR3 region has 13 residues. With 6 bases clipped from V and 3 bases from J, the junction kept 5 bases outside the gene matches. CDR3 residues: CASRGTVVYEQYF. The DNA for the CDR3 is TGTGCCAGCAGGGGGACAGTAGTCTACGAGCAGTACTTC.

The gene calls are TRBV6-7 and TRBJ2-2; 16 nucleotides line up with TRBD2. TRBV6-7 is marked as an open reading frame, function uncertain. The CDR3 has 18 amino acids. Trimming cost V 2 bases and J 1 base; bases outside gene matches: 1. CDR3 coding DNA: TGTGCCAGCAGTTACGGGACTAGCGGGAGGGAGAACACCGGGGAGCTGTTTTTT. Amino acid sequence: CASSYGTSGRENTGELFF.

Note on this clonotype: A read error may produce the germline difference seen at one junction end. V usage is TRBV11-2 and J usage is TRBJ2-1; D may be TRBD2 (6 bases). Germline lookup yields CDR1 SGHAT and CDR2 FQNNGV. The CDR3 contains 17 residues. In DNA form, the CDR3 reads TGTGCCAGCAGCTTACTCGGAGTGGGACTCTCCTACAATGAGCAATTCTTC. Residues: CASSLLGVGLSYNEQFF. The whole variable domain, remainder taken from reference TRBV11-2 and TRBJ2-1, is EAGVAQSPRYKIIEKRQSVAFWCNPISGHATLYWYQQILGQGPKLLIQFQNNGVVDDSQLPKDRFSAERLKGVDSTLKIQPAKLEDSAVYLCASSLLGVGLSYNEQFFGPGTRLTVL.